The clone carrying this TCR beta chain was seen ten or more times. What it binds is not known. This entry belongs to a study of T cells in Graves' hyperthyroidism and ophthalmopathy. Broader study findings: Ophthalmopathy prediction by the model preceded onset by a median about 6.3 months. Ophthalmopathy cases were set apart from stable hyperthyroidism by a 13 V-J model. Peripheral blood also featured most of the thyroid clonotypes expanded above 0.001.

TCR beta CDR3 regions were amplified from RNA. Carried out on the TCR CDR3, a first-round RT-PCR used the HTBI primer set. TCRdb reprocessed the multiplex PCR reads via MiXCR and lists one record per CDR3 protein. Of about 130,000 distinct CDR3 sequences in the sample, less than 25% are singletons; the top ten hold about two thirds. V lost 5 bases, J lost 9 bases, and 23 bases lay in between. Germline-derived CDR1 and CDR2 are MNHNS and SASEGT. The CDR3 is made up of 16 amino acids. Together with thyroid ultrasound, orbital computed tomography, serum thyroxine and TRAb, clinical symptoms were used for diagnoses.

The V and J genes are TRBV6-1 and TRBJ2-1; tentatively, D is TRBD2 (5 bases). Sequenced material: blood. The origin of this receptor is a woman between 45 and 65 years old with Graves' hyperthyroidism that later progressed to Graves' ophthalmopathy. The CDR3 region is CASSSPSSPSGSEQFF. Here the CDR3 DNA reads TGTGCCAGCAGTTCGCCTAGCTCACCCTCGGGGAGTGAGCAGTTCTTC.